One sample yielded the 31 T cell receptor beta chains listed below, sequenced in a study of blood T cell dynamics during melanoma immunotherapy (dated by TCRdb to 2018 to 2021). The library was generated by the immunoSEQ multiplex PCR assay. TCRdb stores this immuneACCESS table with in-frame sequences only. Part of the clones is absent; in the studies checked, under half of the shortfall reflects unresolved V genes, and no reason is known for the rest. The sample yields around 10,000 clones; more than 70% were counted once. Of the sample, 24% falls within the top ten clones. Taken with the paper, the label for time point translates to: week 3, after first cycle of checkpoint inhibitor. The sample in question was blood, obtained from a patient treated with checkpoint blockade. The receptor set was obtained from a human donor with melanoma.

The chain uses TRBV18 and TRBJ1-4; D is unclear. This CDR3 contains 13 residues. The germline CDR1 and CDR2 sequences are KGHSH and LQKENI. Trimming removed 8 bases at V and 8 bases at J, with 15 bases between. The DNA for the CDR3 is TGTGCCAGCACCCTAACGGAGAGGGAAAAACTGTTTTTT. Amino acids: CASTLTEREKLFF.

The chain combines TRBV29-1 with TRBJ1-2; perhaps TRBD1 as D (5 bases). Germline-derived CDR1 and CDR2 are SQVTM and ANQGSEA. The germline V and J ends were trimmed by 0 bases and 10 bases, with 6 bases remaining between them. The CDR3 covers 10 residues. The CDR3 sequence is CSVEEGVYTF. In DNA, the CDR3 is TGCAGCGTTGAAGAAGGGGTCTACACCTTC.

The rearrangement links TRBV28 to TRBJ2-7, with unresolved D. This CDR3 spans 14 amino acids. CDR1 and CDR2 from the germline V gene are MDHEN and SYDVKM. The V and J ends lost 2 bases and 3 bases respectively, with 11 bases between them. The CDR3 DNA follows: TGTGCCAGCAGTTTAGGGTCTGTGGTCTACGAGCAGTACTTC. Amino acid sequence: CASSLGSVVYEQYF.

The chain combines TRBV7-9 with TRBJ1-1; D call uncertain. The CDR3 consists of 13 residues. The germline CDR1 and CDR2 sequences are SEHNR and FQNEAQ (reference sequence). Trimming took 1 base from V and 3 from J, leaving 6 bases between them. The CDR3 DNA reads as TGTGCCAGCAGCTTAGTTGCGGACACTGAAGCTTTCTTT. It yields the protein CASSLVADTEAFF.

In DNA form, the CDR3 reads TGTGCCAGCAGCTTAGACCCCTACAATGAGCAGTTCTTC. It codes for CASSLDPYNEQFF. This sequence joins TRBV7-3 and TRBJ2-1; D is unclear. The V gene's germline CDR1 is SGHTA and CDR2 FQGTGA. This CDR3 has 13 amino acids. With 2 bases removed from V and 2 bases from J, the gap between germline ends came to 4 bases.

The chain employs TRBV4-1 and TRBJ2-2; the D gene is possibly TRBD2 (5 bases). Trimming removed 6 bases at V and 4 bases at J, with 18 bases between. Germline assignment: CDR1 MGHRA and CDR2 YSYEKL. This CDR3 has 16 residues. The CDR3 coding sequence is TGCGCCAGCAGTTTGCGGGCCCACCGGAGCACCGGGGAGCTGTTTTTT. Amino acids: CASSLRAHRSTGELFF.

This CDR3 is CASSSGLADSTDTQYF. The DNA of the CDR3 is TGCGCCAGCAGCTCGGGACTAGCGGATAGCACAGATACGCAGTATTTT. The chain joins TRBV5-1 to TRBJ2-3, with TRBD2 matching 11 bases. The CDR3 loop spans 16 amino acids. V was clipped by 3 bases and J by 0 bases; unmatched bases: 3. The germline CDR1 and CDR2 sequences are SGHRS and YFSETQ.

This CDR3 is CASSGLADYNEQFF. The CDR3 DNA reads TGTGCCAGCAGCGGACTAGCGGACTACAATGAGCAGTTCTTC. This rearrangement joins TRBV5-8 to TRBJ2-1; TRBD2 matches 10 bases. This CDR3 spans 14 amino acids. Germline V gives CDR1 SGHTS, CDR2 YDEGEE. J gave up 3 bases and V 4 bases, and 1 base lay outside the gene matches.

The chain has TRBV28 and TRBJ1-2; D possibly corresponds to TRBD1 (6 bases). From germline, CDR1 is MDHEN and CDR2 SYDVKM. The CDR3 runs 16 residues. With 1 base removed from V and 7 bases from J, the gap between germline ends came to 19 bases. CDR3 amino acids: CASSLSPGGGWGGYTF. The CDR3 DNA reads TGTGCCAGCAGTTTATCGCCCGGGGGGGGCTGGGGTGGCTACACCTTC.

The CDR3, as DNA: TGTGCCAGCAGCGACCGGGACAGCCCCTACAATGAGCAGTTCTTC. Amino acid sequence: CASSDRDSPYNEQFF. The V call is TRBV7-9, the J call TRBJ2-1; 7 nucleotides align to TRBD1. V trimming: 5 bases; J trimming: 2 bases; junction bases outside the gene matches: 6. Germline V lookup: CDR1 SEHNR, CDR2 FQNEAQ (reference sequence). This CDR3 is 15 amino acids long.

The chain couples TRBV9 to TRBJ1-3; D might be TRBD1 (5 bases). The CDR3 is 13 residues long. V lost 8 bases and J lost 0, with 9 bases in between. Germline CDR1 and CDR2: SGDLS and YYNGEE. The CDR3 DNA reads TGTGCCAGTTCCAGGGTCTCTGGAAACACCATATATTTT. This gives the protein CASSRVSGNTIYF.

The chain recombines TRBV18 with TRBJ2-3, with a possible D match to TRBD2 (5 bases). Germline V lookup: CDR1 KGHSH, CDR2 LQKENI. The CDR3 is made up of 15 amino acids. Trimming took 3 bases from V and 6 from J, leaving 16 bases between them. CDR3 in DNA: TGTGCCAGCTCACCCGCGGGTAGGGTTGGCGATACGCAGTATTTT. Translation: CASSPAGRVGDTQYF.

This rearrangement joins TRBV6-1 to TRBJ2-1, with D perhaps matching TRBD1 (6 bases). Germline V gene lookup returns CDR1 MNHNS and CDR2 SASEGT. This CDR3 region has 13 residues. V lost 4 bases and J 8 bases, leaving 12 bases between the germline ends. In DNA, the CDR3 is TGTGCCAGCAGTGTGACAGGTAGGGATGAGCAGTTCTTC. Translating gives CASSVTGRDEQFF.

V gene TRBV6-1 combines with J gene TRBJ1-5; TRBD1 might be the D (6 bases). V was pared by 7 bases and J by 1 base, with 14 bases between. Germline V CDR1 and CDR2: MNHNS, SASEGT. This CDR3 is built from 15 residues. The CDR3 protein is CASNRGRGSNQPQHF. For the CDR3, the DNA is TGTGCCAGCAACCGGGGGCGGGGGAGCAATCAGCCCCAGCATTTT.

The gene calls are TRBV4-3 and TRBJ2-3, with D perhaps matching TRBD2 (5 bases). This CDR3 region has 15 residues. The germline V gene encodes CDR1 LGHNA and CDR2 YSLEER. V dropped 2 bases and J dropped 1 base, with 10 bases sitting between them. The CDR3 nucleotides are TGCGCCAGCAGCCAATTGCGGGTGGGCACAGATACGCAGTATTTT. Its protein is CASSQLRVGTDTQYF.

The table lists this clone with a count of one. CDR3 nucleotides: TGTGCCAGCAGTTTCGACGGAATCTATGGCTACACCTTC. Its protein is CASSFDGIYGYTF. The rearrangement joins TRBV28 to TRBJ1-2, with D unclear. Germline V lookup: CDR1 MDHEN, CDR2 SYDVKM. Trimming left V 3 bases short and J 4 bases short, with 9 bases between. The CDR3 covers 13 residues.

V is TRBV9 and J is TRBJ2-2; D possibly uses TRBD1 or TRBD2 (7 bases each). Germline V gives CDR1 SGDLS, CDR2 YYNGEE. The V end was cut by 4 bases, the J end by 3 bases, with 16 bases between. There are 16 residues in the CDR3. The CDR3 nucleotides read TGTGCCAGCAGCCAAACGACAGGGAGGGACACCGGGGAGCTGTTTTTT. Protein product: CASSQTTGRDTGELFF. Variable domain in full (rest from reference TRBV9 and TRBJ2-2): DSGVTQTPKHLITATGQRVTLRCSPRSGDLSVYWYQQSLDQGLQFLIQYYNGEERAKGNILERFSAQQFPDLHSELNLSSLELGDSALYFCASSQTTGRDTGELFFGEGSRLTVL.

This chain joins TRBV7-8 and TRBJ1-2; D might be TRBD1 (5 bases). Germline loops: CDR1 SGHVS, CDR2 FQNEAQ. Trimming stripped 4 bases from V and 10 bases from J, with 16 bases between. The CDR3 is 13 amino acids. The CDR3 loop is CASSSREKGTYTF. The CDR3 DNA reads TGTGCCAGCAGCTCCCGGGAAAAAGGGACCTACACCTTC.

This chain joins TRBV14 and TRBJ2-5; weak D call: TRBD2 (5 bases). The CDR3 runs 13 residues. Trimming removed 5 bases from V and 11 bases from J, with 18 bases in between. Germline CDR1 is SGHDN and CDR2 is FVKESK. CDR3 coding DNA: TGTGCCAGCAGCGTCTACCTAACTGGGGAGCAGTACTTC. Encoded protein: CASSVYLTGEQYF.

The rearrangement joins TRBV7-2 to TRBJ2-1, with D tentatively TRBD2 (7 bases). V was pared by 4 bases and J by 7 bases, with 23 bases between. CDR1 SGHTA and CDR2 FQGNSA come from the germline V gene. CDR3 length: 17 residues. This CDR3 is CASSSRRGAGVRNEQFF. CDR3 bases: TGTGCCAGCAGCTCCCGACGGGGGGCGGGAGTAAGGAATGAGCAGTTCTTC.

The sample holds a few counts of this clone. V usage is TRBV7-9 and J usage is TRBJ2-7, with 7 bases matching TRBD2. The CDR3 is 12 amino acids. V shed 5 bases, J shed 5 bases, and the junction held 3 bases outside the gene matches. Looked up from germline, CDR1 is SEHNR and CDR2 is FQNEAQ (reference sequence). CDR3 in DNA: TGTGCCAGCAGCCCCCGGGGGGACGAGCAGTACTTC. This codes for CASSPRGDEQYF.

This chain uses TRBV7-3 with TRBJ1-2; D ambiguous. The CDR3 is 13 residues long. Trimming took 8 bases from V and 0 from J, leaving 10 bases between them. From germline, CDR1 is SGHTA and CDR2 FQGTGA. CDR3 nucleotide sequence: TGTGCCAGCTCCCCGGATGCTAACTATGGCTACACCTTC. It encodes CASSPDANYGYTF.

This clone was observed a single time. This chain links TRBV29-1 with TRBJ1-5; D is uncertain. V shed 6 bases and J shed 0 bases, with 18 bases lying between them. The CDR3 length is 16 residues. Germline V lookup: CDR1 SQVTM, CDR2 ANQGSEA. CDR3 protein: CSVENRTGNSNQPQHF. The CDR3 region has the DNA TGCAGCGTCGAAAACCGGACGGGGAATAGCAATCAGCCCCAGCATTTT. Supplemented by reference TRBV29-1 and TRBJ1-5, the full variable domain reads SAVISQKPSRDICQRGTSLTIQCQVDSQVTMMFWYRQQPGQSLTLIATANQGSEATYESGFVIDKFPISRPNLTFSTLTVSNMSPEDSSIYLCSVENRTGNSNQPQHFGDGTRLSIL.

The chain links TRBV27 to TRBJ1-5; no firm D call. The CDR3 is 14 residues long. V shed 4 bases and J shed 0 bases, with 7 bases lying between them. The germline V gene encodes CDR1 MNHEY and CDR2 SMNVEV (reference sequence). The CDR3 loop reads CASSYIPSNQPQHF. The CDR3 bases are TGTGCCAGCAGTTATATCCCTAGCAATCAGCCCCAGCATTTT.

The DNA for the CDR3 is TGTGCCAGCAGTGCCGAACAGGGGCCACGCAATCAGCCCCAGCATTTT. Amino acids: CASSAEQGPRNQPQHF. V is TRBV6-1 and J is TRBJ1-5; 7 nucleotides agree with TRBD1. The V gene end was trimmed by 4 bases and the J gene end by 2 bases; junction bases not matched to a gene: 8. The CDR3 length is 16 residues. Germline V gene sequence: CDR1 MNHNS, CDR2 SASEGT.

V is TRBV29-1 and J is TRBJ2-7; the D call may be TRBD1 or TRBD2 (5 bases each). V was cut by 7 bases and J by 0 bases, with 10 bases left in between. Germline CDR1 is SQVTM and CDR2 is ANQGSEA. The CDR3 has 12 residues. This CDR3 reads CSAAGTSYEQYF. DNA of the CDR3: TGCAGCGCCGCCGGGACCTCCTACGAGCAGTACTTC.

This chain uses TRBV6-5 with TRBJ2-3, with D maybe TRBD2 (5 bases). There are 15 residues in the CDR3. The germline V gene encodes CDR1 MNHEY and CDR2 SVGAGI. Trimming left V 0 bases short and J 8 bases short, with 15 bases between. DNA for the CDR3: TGTGCCAGCAGTTACTCGATTGGTGGGAGTGGTACGCAGTATTTT. Amino acid sequence: CASSYSIGGSGTQYF.

This sequence joins TRBV9 and TRBJ2-7; D not resolved. Looked up from germline, CDR1 is SGDLS and CDR2 is YYNGEE. The CDR3 length is 13 residues. Trimming cost V 4 bases and J 1 base, with 9 bases left between them. The DNA for the CDR3 is TGTGCCAGCAGCCCACCGACGTCCTACGAGCAGTACTTC. Translating gives CASSPPTSYEQYF.

The chain carries TRBV21-1 and TRBJ1-1. TRBV21-1 is recorded as a pseudogene. The length of the CDR3 is 8 residues. The CDR3 DNA reads TGTGCCAGCAGCAAAGGGAGGTTT. This encodes CASSKGRF.

This clone was seen only once. The V call is TRBV29-1, the J call TRBJ1-4; D is perhaps TRBD1 (6 bases). This CDR3 is 13 amino acids long. The V and J ends lost 6 bases and 7 bases respectively, with 15 bases between them. The germline V gene has CDR1 SQVTM and CDR2 ANQGSEA. The CDR3 nucleotides are TGCAGCGTGGAGACAGGCCTATCTGAAAAACTGTTTTTT. The encoded protein is CSVETGLSEKLFF.

The chain uses TRBV6-1 and TRBJ1-5; D is ambiguous. The CDR3 is 16 amino acids. The V gene lost 3 bases and the J gene lost 1 base, with 13 bases spanning the gap. CDR1 MNHNS and CDR2 SASEGT come from the germline V gene. CDR3: CASSDLGSISNQPQHF. CDR3 nucleotides: TGTGCCAGCAGTGATTTGGGCAGCATCAGCAATCAGCCCCAGCATTTT.